Each of the 12 T cell receptor beta chains below was sequenced from the same sample in a study of blood T cells in healthy people across ages. Together with a sample-barcoded 5' primer, a J-beta primer mix was included in a second PCR lasting about 7 to 12 cycles. From the 5' RACE reads, TCRdb called clonotypes with MiXCR, one entry per CDR3 protein. Among 780,000 or so distinct CDR3 sequences listed, roughly three fifths were seen once. Sequenced: blood. The receptor set was obtained from a man between 35 and 55 years old in good health.

The chain is built from TRBV20-1 and TRBJ2-1; D gene ambiguous. This CDR3 has 17 residues. Germline CDR1 reads DFQATT; CDR2 reads SNEGSKA (reference sequence). With 0 bases removed from V and 4 bases from J, the gap between germline ends came to 19 bases. The CDR3 loop reads CSARDPQPTRHYNEQFF. CDR3 bases: TGCAGTGCTAGAGATCCCCAACCGACAAGGCATTACAATGAGCAGTTCTTC.

This chain joins TRBV29-1 and TRBJ2-4; D not certain. Germline loops: CDR1 SQVTM, CDR2 ANQGSEA. The CDR3 is 12 amino acids. Between the trimmed V and J ends, which lost 4 bases and 7 bases, there was a span of 11 bases. The CDR3 region is CSVVGGLNIQYF. As DNA, the CDR3 is TGCAGCGTTGTAGGCGGATTGAACATTCAGTACTTC. Combining the CDR3 with reference TRBV29-1 and TRBJ2-4 gives the whole variable domain SAVISQKPSRDICQRGTSLTIQCQVDSQVTMMFWYRQQPGQSLTLIATANQGSEATYESGFVIDKFPISRPNLTFSTLTVSNMSPEDSSIYLCSVVGGLNIQYFGAGTRLSVL.

This clonotype appeared once. A read error may account for a junction end that differs from germline. The V call is TRBV4-3, the J call TRBJ2-1; D perhaps matches TRBD2 (6 bases). Germline V gives CDR1 LGHNA, CDR2 YSLEER. The CDR3 is 20 amino acids. CDR3 DNA sequence: TGCGCCAGCAGCAAAGAGGCTTCCGGGGTGAGACGAGCGGGCCACAATGAGCAGTTCTTC. Translated: CASSKEASGVRRAGHNEQFF.

This clonotype appeared once. This rearrangement joins TRBV14 to TRBJ2-4; 11 bases agree with TRBD2. This CDR3 is 15 amino acids long. Unmatched junction bases numbered 10, after V lost 0 bases and J lost 15 bases. The germline gives CDR1 SGHDN, CDR2 FVKESK. As DNA, the CDR3 is TGTGCCAGCAGCCAAGATAGCGGGAGGGGCAACGAGCGGTACTTC. Protein sequence: CASSQDSGRGNERYF. The variable domain in full, completed from reference TRBV14 and TRBJ2-4, reads EAGVTQFPSHSVIEKGQTVTLRCDPISGHDNLYWYRRVMGKEIKFLLHFVKESKQDESGMPNNRFLAERTGGTYSTLKVQPAELEDSGVYFCASSQDSGRGNERYFGAGTRLSVL.

The chain has TRBV30 and TRBJ2-1, with D uncertain. CDR3 length equals 15 residues. Trimming took off 2 bases at V and 1 base at J, with 12 bases between the two ends. The germline gives CDR1 GTSNPN, CDR2 SVGIG (reference sequence). The CDR3 sequence is CAWSSLVGSYNEQFF. The CDR3 nucleotides are TGTGCCTGGAGTTCACTCGTAGGGTCCTACAATGAGCAGTTCTTC.

The V call is TRBV6-1, the J call TRBJ2-4; D gene uncertain. The J call may not be correct, given that the DNA end is closer to TRBJ2-7. Germline V lookup: CDR1 MNHNS, CDR2 SASEGT. The CDR3 is 18 residues long. CDR3 protein: CASSEISVWKRASYEQYF. The CDR3 bases are TGTGCCAGCAGTGAAATATCCGTATGGAAAAGAGCCTCCTACGAGCAGTACTTC.

There are a few counts of this clonotype. The chain carries TRBV6-2 or TRBV6-3 and TRBJ2-7, with 7 bases identical to TRBD2. Germline values: CDR1 MNHEY, CDR2 SVGEGT. The CDR3 is made up of 15 amino acids. V lost 8 bases, J lost 2 bases, and 12 bases stayed unmatched. The CDR3 spells CASSYYGEGPYEQYF. CDR3 coding DNA: TGTGCCAGCTCTTATTACGGGGAGGGGCCCTACGAGCAGTACTTC.

The chain is built from TRBV12-3 or TRBV12-4 and TRBJ2-3; the D is unclear. CDR3 length: 14 residues. V was clipped by 6 bases and J by 2 bases, with 12 bases between them. CDR3 amino acids: CASSGLQVTDTQYF. CDR3 DNA: TGTGCCAGCAGCGGTCTGCAGGTCACAGATACGCAGTATTTT.

In this sample, this clonotype turned up many times. The rearrangement uses TRBV2 and TRBJ1-6; TRBD1 matches 9 bases. Trimming removed 2 bases from V and 11 bases from J; junction bases left unmatched: 7. Germline V lookup: CDR1 SNHLY, CDR2 FYNNEI. The CDR3 is 15 residues long. CDR3 nucleotides: TGTGCCAGCAGTGAAACGACAGGGGGTGGTCCACCCCTCCACTTT. Translation: CASSETTGGGPPLHF. Full variable domain (missing parts from reference TRBV2 and TRBJ1-6): EPEVTQTPSHQVTQMGQEVILRCVPISNHLYFYWYRQILGQKVEFLVSFYNNEISEKSEIFDDQFSVERPDGSNFTLKIRSTKLEDSAMYFCASSETTGGGPPLHFGNGTRLTVT.

A few counts support this clonotype. This chain links TRBV4-3 with TRBJ2-1, with 9 bases that match TRBD2. The J call may be wrong; the DNA end is better matched by TRBJ2-7. Germline CDR1 is LGHNA and CDR2 is YSLEER. The CDR3 is 17 residues long. In DNA form, the CDR3 reads TGCGCCAGCAGCCAAGATTCTGCCAGCGGGAGGTACAATGAGCAGTACTTC. Translated: CASSQDSASGRYNEQYF.

This chain connects TRBV5-1 to TRBJ2-2; 9 bases fit TRBD1. The V segment lost 4 bases and the J segment 2 bases; nucleotides outside the gene matches: 3. The CDR3 loop spans 15 amino acids. The germline V gene has CDR1 SGHRS and CDR2 YFSETQ. The DNA for the CDR3 is TGCGCCAGCAGCACGACAGGGGGAAACACCGGGGAGCTGTTTTTT. This encodes CASSTTGGNTGELFF.

The V and J genes are TRBV20-1 and TRBJ1-2, with 10 bases fitting TRBD1. Per germline, CDR1 DFQATT and CDR2 SNEGSKA (reference sequence). V lost 5 bases, J lost 5 bases, and 14 bases stayed unmatched. The CDR3 sequence is 16 residues long. The chain's CDR3 is CSAARPGTGDKYGYTF. CDR3 sequence (DNA): TGCAGTGCTGCGAGGCCCGGGACAGGGGATAAGTATGGCTACACCTTC.